Listed below are T cell receptor beta chains from one sample, sequenced in a study of T cells in Graves' hyperthyroidism and ophthalmopathy. TCRdb recomputed calls from the multiplex PCR reads with MiXCR, one row per CDR3 protein. The profile shows some 620,000 distinct CDR3 sequences, around 15% of them singletons. Specimen: blood. The receptors stem from a woman aged 25 to 39 with Graves' hyperthyroidism. Each CDR3 is given with its conserved first and last residue. The D gene is left open where the match is weak. A row's size may be missing; if present it is once, few, many or a size class.

TRBJ2-1,TRBD2,.,TRBV20-1,CSAKIRLAREQFF,TGCAGTGCTAAAATTCGACTAGCCAGAGAGCAGTTCTTC
TRBJ1-5,.,few,TRBV2,CASTPGGASNQPQHF,TGTGCCAGCACCCCCGGGGGGGCTAGCAATCAGCCCCAGCATTTT
TRBJ2-1,TRBD2,few,TRBV20-1,CSASAGVGWDEQFF,TGCAGTGCCTCAGCGGGAGTAGGGTGGGATGAGCAGTTCTTC
TRBJ2-1,TRBD2,.,TRBV5-6,CASPSVVAGDDEQFF,TGTGCCAGCCCCTCAGTGGTAGCGGGAGACGATGAGCAGTTCTTC
TRBJ2-5,.,many,TRBV20-1,CSATYRAEETQYF,TGCAGTGCAACGTACAGGGCGGAAGAGACCCAGTACTTC
TRBJ2-5,.,many,TRBV5-5,CASSHGNQYGETQYF,TGTGCCAGCAGCCACGGTAACCAGTACGGGGAGACCCAGTACTTC
TRBJ1-5,.,.,TRBV18,CASAAGTLNQPQHF,TGTGCCAGCGCAGCCGGGACCCTCAATCAGCCCCAGCATTTT
TRBJ2-6,.,many,TRBV6-1,CASRTSNSGANVLTF,TGTGCCAGCAGGACTTCTAATTCTGGGGCCAACGTCCTGACTTTC
TRBJ2-1,.,many,TRBV12-3/TRBV12-4,CASSLTVYNEQFF,TGTGCCAGCAGTTTGACGGTCTACAATGAGCAGTTCTTC
TRBJ1-6,.,few,TRBV5-6,CASSPSGGSHSPLHF,TGTGCCAGCAGCCCATCTGGGGGTAGTCATTCACCCCTCCACTTT
TRBJ2-5,TRBD2,many,TRBV20-1,CSARVASGIRWGETQYF,TGCAGTGCTAGAGTGGCTAGCGGAATCAGATGGGGAGAGACCCAGTACTTC
TRBJ1-5,.,few,TRBV11-3,CASSLVRSQGGNQPQHF,TGTGCCAGCAGCTTAGTTAGGTCGCAGGGAGGCAATCAGCCCCAGCATTTT
TRBJ1-2,TRBD1,many,TRBV28,CASSERGQELNYGYTF,TGTGCCAGCAGCGAAAGGGGACAGGAGCTTAACTATGGCTACACCTTC
TRBJ2-2,.,few,TRBV30,CAWSVLVGGTGELFF,TGTGCCTGGAGTGTACTAGTTGGGGGCACCGGGGAGCTGTTTTTT
TRBJ2-3,TRBD1,many,TRBV10-3,CAISRTSGTGGDTQYF,TGTGCCATCAGCCGAACTTCCGGGACAGGGGGAGATACGCAGTATTTT
TRBJ1-1,.,many,TRBV27,CASSLIPGDTEAFF,TGTGCCAGCAGTTTGATCCCGGGGGACACTGAAGCTTTCTTT
TRBJ2-7,.,many,TRBV29-1,CSVEEGGQPYEQYF,TGCAGCGTTGAAGAGGGAGGACAACCATACGAGCAGTACTTC
TRBJ1-4,.,.,TRBV4-2,CASSQGETNEKLFF,TGTGCCAGCAGCCAAGGGGAAACTAATGAAAAACTGTTTTTT
TRBJ1-5,.,many,TRBV6-2/TRBV6-3,CASSYSRSQGGNQPQHF,TGTGCCAGCAGTTACTCGCGTAGTCAGGGTGGTAATCAGCCCCAGCATTTT
TRBJ2-1,.,few,TRBV19,CASSTRGEQFF,TGTGCCAGTAGTACACGGGGTGAGCAGTTCTTC
TRBJ1-2,.,.,TRBV11-3,CASSSGRGLYGYTF,TGTGCCAGCAGCTCCGGTAGAGGGTTATATGGCTACACCTTC
TRBJ1-1,.,many,TRBV20-1,CSAPEGGRTEAFF,TGCAGTGCTCCAGAGGGGGGGCGAACTGAAGCTTTCTTT
TRBJ2-1,.,many,TRBV11-2,CASSLGLSYNEQFF,TGTGCCAGCAGCTTAGGACTTTCCTACAATGAGCAGTTCTTC
TRBJ2-2,.,few,TRBV5-1,CASHLGALNTGELFF,TGCGCCAGCCATCTTGGGGCCCTGAACACCGGGGAGCTGTTTTTT
TRBJ2-5,.,many,TRBV6-2/TRBV6-3,CASSYGAELQETQYF,TGTGCCAGCAGTTACGGAGCGGAACTTCAAGAGACCCAGTACTTC
TRBJ1-5,.,many,TRBV28,CASSLGITPGVWEPQHF,TGTGCCAGCAGTTTGGGGATCACACCAGGGGTTTGGGAGCCCCAGCATTTT
TRBJ2-2,.,few,TRBV5-1,CASSLLRTPPSAYTGELFF,TGCGCCAGCAGCTTACTAAGGACACCGCCTAGCGCCTACACCGGGGAGCTGTTTTTT
TRBJ2-1,TRBD2,few,TRBV6-1,CASSGTSSFGDEQFF,TGTGCCAGCAGCGGGACTAGCTCATTTGGGGATGAGCAGTTCTTC
TRBJ2-5,TRBD2,few,TRBV9,CASSVDPGGPYGETQYF,TGTGCCAGCAGCGTAGATCCGGGAGGGCCTTATGGAGAGACCCAGTACTTC
TRBJ2-1,TRBD2,.,TRBV20-1,CSARRLAGGQEQFF,TGCAGTGCTAGACGACTAGCGGGAGGGCAGGAGCAGTTCTTC
TRBJ2-6,.,many,TRBV2,CASRSGPGANVLTF,TGTGCCAGCAGAAGTGGTCCTGGGGCCAACGTCCTGACTTTC
TRBJ2-1,TRBD2,many,TRBV6-1,CASRETSGSPNEQFF,TGTGCCAGCAGGGAGACTAGCGGGAGCCCCAATGAGCAGTTCTTC
TRBJ1-1,.,.,TRBV5-5,CASSEGPSITEAFF,TGTGCCAGCAGCGAGGGACCGAGTATCACTGAAGCTTTCTTT
TRBJ2-5,TRBD1,many,TRBV12-3/TRBV12-4,CASSEPGQKETQYF,TGTGCCAGCAGTGAGCCGGGACAGAAAGAGACCCAGTACTTC
TRBJ2-7,.,many,TRBV27,CASSLRLAYEQYF,TGTGCCAGCAGCTTACGGCTAGCTTACGAGCAGTACTTC
TRBJ2-3,.,.,TRBV9,CASSVELVGTDTQYF,TGTGCCAGCAGCGTAGAATTAGTAGGAACAGATACGCAGTATTTT
TRBJ1-1,.,few,TRBV30,CAWQLTGSRTEAFF,TGTGCCTGGCAACTAACAGGGAGTCGGACTGAAGCTTTCTTT
TRBJ2-5,.,.,TRBV5-1,CASSRIYEGPLQETQYF,TGCGCCAGCAGTAGGATTTACGAAGGCCCGCTCCAAGAGACCCAGTACTTC
TRBJ1-5,TRBD1,.,TRBV29-1,CSIWTGGAGQPQHF,TGCAGCATCTGGACAGGGGGCGCGGGTCAGCCCCAGCATTTT
TRBJ2-1,.,few,TRBV6-2/TRBV6-3,CASSYWALEVGDNEQFF,TGTGCCAGCAGTTACTGGGCTTTGGAGGTTGGGGACAATGAGCAGTTCTTC
TRBJ2-3,TRBD2,many,TRBV7-9,CASSTSLAGGTDTQYF,TGTGCCAGCAGCACCTCCCTAGCGGGAGGCACAGATACGCAGTATTTT
TRBJ1-2,TRBD1,many,TRBV11-3,CASSSRDRVSPNYGYTF,TGTGCCAGCTCTTCCCGGGACAGGGTTTCACCCAACTATGGCTACACCTTC
TRBJ2-7,.,many,TRBV29-1,CSVAESSYEQYF,TGCAGCGTTGCTGAAAGCTCCTACGAGCAGTACTTC
TRBJ2-3,.,.,TRBV20-1,CSARQGTIDTQYF,TGCAGTGCTAGACAAGGGACGATAGATACGCAGTATTTT
TRBJ2-2,.,many,TRBV7-9,CASSPSQRSNTGELFF,TGTGCCAGCAGCCCCTCCCAGCGGAGCAACACCGGGGAGCTGTTTTTT
TRBJ2-5,.,many,TRBV27,CASRPQIQETQYF,TGTGCCAGCAGACCACAGATCCAAGAGACCCAGTACTTC
TRBJ2-1,TRBD1,few,TRBV28,CASSQIRGRRNEQFF,TGTGCCAGCAGTCAGATCAGGGGGCGAAGGAATGAGCAGTTCTTC
TRBJ2-1,TRBD2,many,TRBV12-3/TRBV12-4,CASSYGTRFNEQFF,TGTGCCAGCAGTTACGGGACTAGATTTAATGAGCAGTTCTTC
TRBJ2-3,TRBD2,many,TRBV11-2,CASTRGGGTDTQYF,TGTGCCAGCACCCGGGGAGGGGGCACAGATACGCAGTATTTT
TRBJ2-7,.,many,TRBV11-2,CASSFGSGTSYEQYF,TGTGCCAGCAGCTTTGGGTCGGGAACCTCCTACGAGCAGTACTTC
TRBJ1-3,TRBD1,.,TRBV5-1,CASSGRTGESGNTIYF,TGCGCCAGCAGCGGACGGACAGGGGAATCTGGAAACACCATATATTTT
TRBJ2-3,TRBD2,.,TRBV10-2,CASSGTSGRTVDTQYF,TGCGCCAGCAGTGGAACTAGCGGGAGGACGGTAGATACGCAGTATTTT
TRBJ2-1,.,many,TRBV7-8,CASSFSPSAGPQFF,TGTGCCAGCAGCTTTTCTCCATCGGCAGGGCCCCAGTTCTTC
TRBJ2-2,.,.,TRBV2,CASSDIIGTGELFF,TGTGCCAGCAGTGATATTATCGGAACCGGGGAGCTGTTTTTT
TRBJ1-1,.,many,TRBV9,CASSKDVDYMNTEAFF,TGTGCCAGCAGCAAGGACGTTGATTACATGAACACTGAAGCTTTCTTT